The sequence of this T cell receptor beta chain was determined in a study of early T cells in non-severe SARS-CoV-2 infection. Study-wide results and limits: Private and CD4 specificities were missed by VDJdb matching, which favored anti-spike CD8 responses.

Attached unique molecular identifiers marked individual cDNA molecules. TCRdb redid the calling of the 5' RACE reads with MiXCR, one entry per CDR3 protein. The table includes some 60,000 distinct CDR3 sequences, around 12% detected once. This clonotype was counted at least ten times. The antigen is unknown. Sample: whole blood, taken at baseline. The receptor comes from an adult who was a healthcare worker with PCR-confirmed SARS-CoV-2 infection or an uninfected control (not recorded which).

This CDR3 is CAYSKGNNQPQHF. The CDR3 DNA is TGTGCCTATAGTAAAGGGAATAATCAGCCCCAGCATTTT. The chain carries TRBV28 and TRBJ1-5; D is unclear. The germline V gene encodes CDR1 MDHEN and CDR2 SYDVKM. The CDR3 consists of 13 residues. Trimming removed 11 bases at V and 4 bases at J, with 15 bases between.